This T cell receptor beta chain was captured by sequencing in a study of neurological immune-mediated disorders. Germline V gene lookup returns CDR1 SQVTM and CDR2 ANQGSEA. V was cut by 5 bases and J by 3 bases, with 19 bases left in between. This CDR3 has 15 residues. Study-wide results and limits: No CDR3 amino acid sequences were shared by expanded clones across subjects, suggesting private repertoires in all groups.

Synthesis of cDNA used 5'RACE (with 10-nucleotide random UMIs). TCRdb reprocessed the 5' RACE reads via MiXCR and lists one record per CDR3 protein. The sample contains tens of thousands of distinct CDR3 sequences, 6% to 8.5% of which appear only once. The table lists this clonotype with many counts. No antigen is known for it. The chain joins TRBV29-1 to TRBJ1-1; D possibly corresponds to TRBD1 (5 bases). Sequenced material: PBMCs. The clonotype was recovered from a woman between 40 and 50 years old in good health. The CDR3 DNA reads TGCAGCGTTCACCCTACGTCCGAGGGACACACTGAAGCTTTCTTT. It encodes CSVHPTSEGHTEAFF.